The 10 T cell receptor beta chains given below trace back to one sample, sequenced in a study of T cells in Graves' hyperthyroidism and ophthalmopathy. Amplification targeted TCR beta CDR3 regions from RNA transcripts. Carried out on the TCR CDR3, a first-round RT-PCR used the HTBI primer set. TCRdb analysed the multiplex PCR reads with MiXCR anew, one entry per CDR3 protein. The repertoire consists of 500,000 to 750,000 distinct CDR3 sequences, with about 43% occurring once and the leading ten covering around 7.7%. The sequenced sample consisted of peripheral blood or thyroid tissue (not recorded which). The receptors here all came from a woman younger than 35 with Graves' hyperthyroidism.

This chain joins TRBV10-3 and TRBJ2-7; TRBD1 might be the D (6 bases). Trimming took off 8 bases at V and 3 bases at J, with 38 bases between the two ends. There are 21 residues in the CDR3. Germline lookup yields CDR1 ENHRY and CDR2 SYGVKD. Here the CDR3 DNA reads TGTGCCATCCGCAACGTCGGGACAACCTACAATGAGCTGGGGGCGAGCTACGAGCAGTACTTC. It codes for CAIRNVGTTYNELGASYEQYF.

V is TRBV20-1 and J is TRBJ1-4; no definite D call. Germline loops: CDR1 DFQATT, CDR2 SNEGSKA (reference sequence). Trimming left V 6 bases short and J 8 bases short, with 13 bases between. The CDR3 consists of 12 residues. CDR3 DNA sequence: TGCAGTGCCGAAGAGGGAGAGGAAAAACTGTTTTTT. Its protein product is CSAEEGEEKLFF.

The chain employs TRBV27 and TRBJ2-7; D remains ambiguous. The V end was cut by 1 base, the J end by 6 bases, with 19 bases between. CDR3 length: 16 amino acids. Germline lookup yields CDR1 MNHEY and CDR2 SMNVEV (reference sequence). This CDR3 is CASSLLVLNPTSEQYF. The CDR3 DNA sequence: TGTGCCAGCAGTTTATTAGTCCTCAACCCCACGTCCGAGCAGTACTTC.

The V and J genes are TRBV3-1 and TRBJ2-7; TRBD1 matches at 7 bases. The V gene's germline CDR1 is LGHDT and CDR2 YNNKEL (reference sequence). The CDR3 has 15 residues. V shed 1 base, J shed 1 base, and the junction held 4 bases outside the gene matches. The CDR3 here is CASSQVDRVSYEQYF. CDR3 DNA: TGTGCCAGCAGCCAAGTTGACAGGGTTTCCTACGAGCAGTACTTC.

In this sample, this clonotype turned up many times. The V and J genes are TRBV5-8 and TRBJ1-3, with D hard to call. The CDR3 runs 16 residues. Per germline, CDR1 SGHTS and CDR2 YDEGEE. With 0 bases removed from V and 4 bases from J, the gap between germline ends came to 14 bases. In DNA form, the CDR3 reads TGTGCCAGCAGCTTGGGGGTAGGGTCCTTAGGAAACACCATATATTTT. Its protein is CASSLGVGSLGNTIYF.

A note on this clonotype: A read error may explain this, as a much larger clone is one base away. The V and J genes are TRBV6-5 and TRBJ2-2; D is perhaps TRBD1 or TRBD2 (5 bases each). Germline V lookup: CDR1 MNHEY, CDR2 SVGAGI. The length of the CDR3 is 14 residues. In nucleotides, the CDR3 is TGTGCCAGCAGTTACAGGGGTGACACCGGGAAGCTGTTTTTT. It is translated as CASSYRGDTGKLFF.

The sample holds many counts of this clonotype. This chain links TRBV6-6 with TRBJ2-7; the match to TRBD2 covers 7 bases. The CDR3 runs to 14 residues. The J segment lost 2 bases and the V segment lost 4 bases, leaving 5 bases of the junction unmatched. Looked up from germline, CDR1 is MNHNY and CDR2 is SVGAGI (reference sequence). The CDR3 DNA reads TGTGCCAGCAGTTTACTAGCGCCTACCTACGAGCAGTACTTC. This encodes CASSLLAPTYEQYF.

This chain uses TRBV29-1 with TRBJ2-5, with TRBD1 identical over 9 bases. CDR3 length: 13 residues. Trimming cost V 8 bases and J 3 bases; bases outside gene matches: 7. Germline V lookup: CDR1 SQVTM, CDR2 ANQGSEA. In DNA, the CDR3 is TGCAGCCCTCGGACAGGGGACGAAGAGACCCAGTACTTC. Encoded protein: CSPRTGDEETQYF.

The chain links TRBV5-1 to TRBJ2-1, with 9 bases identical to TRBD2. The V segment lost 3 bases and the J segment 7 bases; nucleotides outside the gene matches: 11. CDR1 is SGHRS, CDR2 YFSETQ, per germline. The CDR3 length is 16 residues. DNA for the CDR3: TGCGCCAGCAGCTCCCGGACTAGCGTGAGAACGAATGAGCAGTTCTTC. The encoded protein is CASSSRTSVRTNEQFF.

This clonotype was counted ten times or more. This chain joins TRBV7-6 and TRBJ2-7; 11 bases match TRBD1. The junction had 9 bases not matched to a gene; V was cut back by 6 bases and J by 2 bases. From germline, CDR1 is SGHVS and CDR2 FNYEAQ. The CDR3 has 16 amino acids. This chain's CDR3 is CASSPGRDRGTYEQYF. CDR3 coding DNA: TGTGCCAGCAGTCCAGGCCGGGACAGGGGGACCTACGAGCAGTACTTC.